The clone carrying this T cell receptor (beta chain) was counted ten times or more. Germline CDR1 reads DFQATT; CDR2 reads SNEGSKA (reference sequence). CDR3 length equals 15 residues. With 4 bases clipped from V and 2 bases from J, the junction kept 8 bases outside the gene matches. The data originate from a study of read filtering for tumor transcriptome and immune sequencing. Overall study context: Among patients, 17 were male and about 15 female, aged 47 to 80 (mean about 69). R-ISS stage counts were 8 or 9 for I, 15 to 20 for II, about seven for III.

This library used around 400 ng RNA and molecular barcoded adaptors spanning alpha/delta and beta/gamma chains. TCRdb recomputed calls from the reads with MiXCR, one row per CDR3 protein. The table includes 57,000 or so distinct CDR3 sequences, roughly 19% detected once. At the time of active disease, bone marrow was collected from every patient. This sequence was found in a donor over 35 with multiple myeloma. The source material was a population of CD138-negative cells sorted from bone marrow. The chain joins TRBV20-1 to TRBJ2-1; TRBD2 matches 7 bases. CDR3 loop: CSATSQAGAYNEQFF. The CDR3 nucleotides are TGCAGTGCTACGAGTCAGGCGGGGGCCTACAATGAGCAGTTCTTC.